The T cell receptor beta chain described here comes from a study of vaccination and CD4 T cells after COVID-19. Concerning this clonotype itself: Its antigen is unknown.

Germline V gives CDR1 MRHNA, CDR2 SNTAGT. The V end lost 2 bases, the J end lost 7 bases, and 8 bases lay between the germline ends. This CDR3 has 12 residues. The Oncomine TCR Beta short-read assay was what sequenced the DNA obtained from cultured CD4+ T cells. TCRdb re-called the PCR reads through MiXCR, storing one row per CDR3 protein. The sample yields 3,500 to 4,500 distinct CDR3 sequences, about 39% seen once. Described treatment: approximately 11-day PBMC culture with coronavirus spike peptide pools or control peptides (ViraFEST assay). Gathering of the CD4+ T cells, from the unexposed donor, took place before the COVID-19 pandemic (2011-2018).

This TCR was sampled from a human donor in good health. Sequencing was carried out using CD4+ T cells from blood, cultured in vitro. This chain uses TRBV6-4 with TRBJ1-2; D call uncertain. The CDR3 loop reads CASSDGVRGYTF. CDR3 coding DNA: TGTGCCAGCAGTGACGGGGTCCGTGGCTACACCTTC.